One and the same sample provided the 12 T cell receptor beta chains below, sequenced in a study of shared clonotypes between healthy human individuals. Here immunoSEQ multiplex PCR was the method, and the copy in TCRdb shows in-frame clones only, minus some. The table has more than 1,200,000 clones, about 98.5% seen once. Material for sequencing was naive CD4+ T cells sorted from blood. As to subset: CD45RA+ positively selected. Every receptor here comes from a man aged 30 to 39 in good health.

The genes are TRBV27 and TRBJ1-5, with a weak D call TRBD1 (5 bases). The CDR3 loop spans 15 amino acids. Trimming removed 2 bases at V and 4 bases at J, with 12 bases between. The germline V gene has CDR1 MNHEY and CDR2 SMNVEV (reference sequence). CDR3 DNA: TGTGCCAGCAGTTTAGAAGGGGCAAGGAATCAGCCCCAGCATTTT. Its protein is CASSLEGARNQPQHF.

The chain employs TRBV11-2 and TRBJ2-7; D perhaps matches TRBD2 (6 bases). This CDR3 spans 16 amino acids. Germline CDR1 reads SGHAT; CDR2 reads FQNNGV. V was pared by 5 bases and J by 0 bases, with 17 bases between. The DNA of the CDR3 is TGTGCCAGCAGCCATCTGGGGCTAGCGAGCTCCTACGAGCAGTACTTC. Its translation: CASSHLGLASSYEQYF.

V and J are TRBV6-5 and TRBJ2-5, with D uncertain. The CDR3 has 13 residues. V lost 4 bases and J 5 bases, leaving 11 bases between the germline ends. CDR1 is MNHEY, CDR2 SVGAGI, per germline. The CDR3 region has the DNA TGTGCCAGCAGTTCCCGGGCCGTGGAGACCCAGTACTTC. Protein product: CASSSRAVETQYF.

V is TRBV10-3 and J is TRBJ1-2, with TRBD1 identical over 10 bases. V lost 6 bases, J lost 4 bases, and 2 bases stayed unmatched. Germline V CDR1 and CDR2: ENHRY, SYGVKD. This CDR3 contains 13 residues. The CDR3 coding sequence is TGTGCCATCAGCCGGGACAGGGGCTATGGCTACACCTTC. This codes for CAISRDRGYGYTF.

Here the CDR3 DNA reads TGTGCCAGCAGCGCCCGTTCTCGGACAGCTAATGAAAAACTGTTTTTT. This gives the protein CASSARSRTANEKLFF. This chain links TRBV7-9 with TRBJ1-4; possible D gene TRBD1, 6 bases. The CDR3 contains 16 residues. The V and J ends lost 5 bases and 3 bases respectively, with 16 bases between them. CDR1 is SEHNR and CDR2 is FQNEAQ in the germline V gene (reference sequence).

The rearrangement links TRBV25-1 to TRBJ1-2; D uncertain. Germline V gene sequence: CDR1 MGHDK, CDR2 SYGVNS. The length of the CDR3 is 14 residues. V gave up 0 bases and J gave up 0 bases, with 5 bases separating them. CDR3 in amino acids: CASSEYSANYGYTF. The DNA for the CDR3 is TGTGCCAGCAGTGAATATTCAGCTAACTATGGCTACACCTTC.

The chain recombines TRBV14 with TRBJ2-3, with D uncertain. CDR3 length equals 15 residues. Germline V gene data show CDR1 as SGHDN and CDR2 as FVKESK. V lost 2 bases, J lost 2 bases, and 11 bases lay in between. The CDR3, as DNA: TGTGCCAGCAGCCAACAGAGTGGCTCCACAGATACGCAGTATTTT. It codes for CASSQQSGSTDTQYF.

Only one count was recorded for this clone. This chain joins TRBV5-1 and TRBJ2-2; 10 bases align to TRBD2. CDR1 and CDR2 from the germline V gene are SGHRS and YFSETQ. The ends lost 4 bases at V and 1 base at J; junction bases unmatched: 7. The CDR3 length is 17 residues. The DNA for the CDR3 is TGCGCCAGCAGCCAACCGGGACTAGCGCAGAACACCGGGGAGCTGTTTTTT. Amino acids: CASSQPGLAQNTGELFF.

The V call is TRBV28, the J call TRBJ2-7; tentatively, D is TRBD2 (5 bases). The CDR3 is 17 amino acids. In germline, CDR1 is MDHEN, CDR2 SYDVKM. The V and J ends lost 2 bases and 0 bases respectively, with 17 bases between them. The CDR3 region is CASSLRPGRGSSYEQYF. The DNA for the CDR3 is TGTGCCAGCAGTTTACGCCCCGGCCGGGGTAGCTCCTACGAGCAGTACTTC.

The V gene is TRBV6-1, the J gene TRBJ2-7; D remains unclear. CDR1 is MNHNS, CDR2 SASEGT, per germline. Between the trimmed V and J ends, which lost 10 bases and 1 base, there was a span of 14 bases. The CDR3 loop spans 13 amino acids. The CDR3 DNA is TGTGCCACCCGTCCCGCAGATTCCTACGAGCAGTACTTC. Translation: CATRPADSYEQYF.

This chain connects TRBV7-6 to TRBJ2-7; TRBD2 is a possible D gene (6 bases). Germline V gives CDR1 SGHVS, CDR2 FNYEAQ. There are 14 residues in the CDR3. Trimming took 7 bases from V and 4 from J, leaving 17 bases between them. CDR3 loop: CASIPGGSSYEQYF. CDR3 DNA: TGTGCCAGCATCCCCGGGGGTAGCAGTTACGAGCAGTACTTC.

The rearrangement uses TRBV5-4 and TRBJ2-3, with 7 bases matching TRBD2. The germline V gene has CDR1 SGHNT and CDR2 YYREEE (reference sequence). Losses at the gene ends were 2 bases for V and 3 bases for J; bases not matched to a gene: 3. The CDR3 is made up of 14 amino acids. The CDR3 DNA reads as TGTGCCAGCAGCTTCACTAGCGAAACAGATACGCAGTATTTT. Amino acid sequence: CASSFTSETDTQYF.